The clone carrying this T cell receptor beta chain showed up many times. Its antigen remains unknown. One entry per CDR3 protein, called by TCRdb with MiXCR from the 5' RACE reads. There are 250,000 to 350,000 distinct CDR3 sequences in the sample; 20% occur only once, and 7.8% lies in the top ten. The data belong to a study of CD8 T cells in ankylosing spondylitis. Notes on the study in general: A number of the motif variants had already been described in reactive arthritis synovial fluid and blood.

There are 13 residues in the CDR3. CDR1 is SGHRS, CDR2 YFSETQ, per germline. V was trimmed by 4 bases and J by 2 bases, leaving 9 bases between them. This chain joins TRBV5-1 and TRBJ2-5; D remains unclear. The receptor was derived from a male donor with ankylosing spondylitis or in good health (not recorded which). Input material: blood, either unsorted or a sorted T cell fraction (not recorded which). The CDR3 nucleotides read TGCGCCAGCAGCGGCAGGATACAAGAGACCCAGTACTTC. The encoded protein is CASSGRIQETQYF.